One sample yielded the 20 T cell receptor beta chains listed below, sequenced in a study of blood T cell repertoires in COVID-19. The protocol was immunoSEQ multiplex PCR, while the TCRdb copy is restricted to in-frame clones and leaves out a portion. The repertoire holds over 15,000 clones, with 70% to 90% as singletons. Sample: peripheral blood. The receptors were gathered from a human donor in a cohort sampled during active COVID-19.

V usage is TRBV5-6 and J usage is TRBJ1-1, with 7 bases aligning to TRBD1. This CDR3 has 14 residues. Losses at the gene ends were 5 bases for V and 3 bases for J; bases not matched to a gene: 7. Germline lookup yields CDR1 SGHDT and CDR2 YYEEEE. CDR3 sequence (DNA): TGTGCCAGCAGTCCAGACAGGGTTTACACTGAAGCTTTCTTT. This codes for CASSPDRVYTEAFF. Supplemented by reference TRBV5-6 and TRBJ1-1, the full variable domain reads DAGVTQSPTHLIKTRGQQVTLRCSPKSGHDTVSWYQQALGQGPQFIFQYYEEEERQRGNFPDRFSGHQFPNYSSELNVNALLLGDSALYLCASSPDRVYTEAFFGQGTRLTVV.

The chain couples TRBV7-3 to TRBJ2-2, with TRBD2 matching over 8 bases. Germline assignment: CDR1 SGHTA and CDR2 FQGTGA. The CDR3 runs to 15 residues. With V trimmed by 5 bases and J by 1 base, 3 bases remained unmatched. In DNA, the CDR3 is TGTGCCAGCAGCCAGAGCGGGGGGAACACCGGGGAGCTGTTTTTT. This gives the protein CASSQSGGNTGELFF.

This clone was seen only a few times. This chain joins TRBV29-1 and TRBJ1-2; 7 bases agree with TRBD1. CDR3 length: 14 residues. After removal of 6 bases from V and 4 bases from J, the junction contained 11 bases not matched to a gene. The germline V gene has CDR1 SQVTM and CDR2 ANQGSEA. The CDR3 DNA reads TGCAGCGTCCGCACGACAGGGCTTGGCTATGGCTACACCTTC. This gives the protein CSVRTTGLGYGYTF. The whole variable domain, remainder taken from reference TRBV29-1 and TRBJ1-2, is SAVISQKPSRDICQRGTSLTIQCQVDSQVTMMFWYRQQPGQSLTLIATANQGSEATYESGFVIDKFPISRPNLTFSTLTVSNMSPEDSSIYLCSVRTTGLGYGYTFGSGTRLTVV.

The rearrangement joins TRBV12-3 or TRBV12-4 to TRBJ1-2; 8 bases are shared with TRBD1. The V segment lost 5 bases and the J segment 8 bases; nucleotides outside the gene matches: 7. This CDR3 has 13 residues. The CDR3 DNA reads as TGTGCCAGCAGTCCCCGGACAGGGCGGGGCTACACCTTC. Translating it yields CASSPRTGRGYTF.

The rearrangement uses TRBV5-8 and TRBJ1-5; TRBD1 agrees at 8 bases. The germline V gene has CDR1 SGHTS and CDR2 YDEGEE. After removal of 4 bases from V and 4 bases from J, the junction contained 1 base not matched to a gene. This CDR3 has 13 amino acids. The CDR3 nucleotides are TGTGCCAGCAGCGACAGGGGTAATCAGCCCCAGCATTTT. Residues: CASSDRGNQPQHF. Complete variable domain (other parts from reference TRBV5-8 and TRBJ1-5): EAGVTQSPTHLIKTRGQQATLRCSPISGHTSVYWYQQALGLGLQFLLWYDEGEERNRGNFPPRFSGRQFPNYSSELNVNALELEDSALYLCASSDRGNQPQHFGDGTRLSIL.

The chain uses TRBV29-1 and TRBJ1-1; perhaps TRBD1 as D (5 bases). The germline CDR1 and CDR2 sequences are SQVTM and ANQGSEA. Trimming stripped 4 bases from V and 4 bases from J, with 16 bases between. This CDR3 is 14 amino acids long. CDR3 DNA: TGCAGCGTTGGTGTGGCCCGCGGGGGCACTGAAGCTTTCTTT. It specifies CSVGVARGGTEAFF.

This rearrangement joins TRBV4-3 to TRBJ2-1, with D possibly matching TRBD2 (6 bases). CDR3 length: 13 residues. Germline CDR1 is LGHNA and CDR2 is YSLEER. The V end lost 3 bases, the J end lost 7 bases, and 10 bases lay between the germline ends. The CDR3 region is CASSQSRGNEQFF. In nucleotides, the CDR3 is TGCGCCAGCAGCCAGAGCCGGGGGAATGAGCAGTTCTTC.

This clone is medium-sized by share. The rearrangement links TRBV9 to TRBJ1-3; TRBD1 matches 8 bases. CDR1 SGDLS and CDR2 YYNGEE come from the germline V gene. J gave up 0 bases and V 3 bases, and 2 bases lay outside the gene matches. The CDR3 consists of 15 residues. The CDR3 DNA reads TGTGCCAGCAGCGCAGGGGGCCTCTCTGGAAACACCATATATTTT. Amino acids: CASSAGGLSGNTIYF.

Concerning this clone: One end of the junction does not line up with germline, which may come from a read error. CDR3 sequence reads: CASSLGLAGEQFF. The CDR3 DNA is TGTGCTAGCAGCTTGGGACTAGCGGGTGAGCAGTTCTTC. The rearrangement uses TRBV7-7 and TRBJ2-1; TRBD2 agrees at 12 bases. Germline CDR1 is SSHAT and CDR2 is FNYEAQ (reference sequence). This CDR3 is 13 amino acids long.

The chain couples TRBV9 to TRBJ2-2, with 7 positions matching TRBD2. V shed 0 bases, J shed 2 bases, and the junction held 1 base outside the gene matches. Germline assignment: CDR1 SGDLS and CDR2 YYNGEE. The CDR3 totals 15 residues. CDR3 sequence: CASSVVAGNTGELFF. The CDR3 bases are TGTGCCAGCAGCGTAGTAGCGGGTAACACCGGGGAGCTGTTTTTT.

The rearrangement joins TRBV10-2 to TRBJ2-5; 10 bases map to TRBD2. V dropped 6 bases and J dropped 2; count of bases not matched to a gene: 18. Germline CDR1 is WSHSY and CDR2 is SAAADI. The length of the CDR3 is 19 residues. The chain's CDR3 is CASRASTGLAGDEQETQYF. For the CDR3, the DNA is TGCGCCAGCAGGGCCTCGACTGGCCTAGCGGGAGACGAACAAGAGACCCAGTACTTC.

The chain has TRBV3-1 (or the pseudogene TRBV3-2) and TRBJ1-3, with 11 bases aligning to TRBD1. The CDR3 is 18 residues long. Germline CDR1 reads LGHDT; CDR2 reads YNNKEL (reference sequence). V gave up 1 base and J gave up 0 bases; unmatched junction bases: 5. CDR3 amino acids: CASSQVRTGGSSGNTIYF. The CDR3 DNA reads TGTGCCAGCAGCCAAGTTAGGACAGGGGGCAGCTCTGGAAACACCATATATTTT.

This clone was detected only a few times. The chain links TRBV18 to TRBJ1-3; TRBD1 aligns across 8 bases. V gave up 5 bases and J gave up 0 bases; unmatched junction bases: 9. Germline V lookup: CDR1 KGHSH, CDR2 LQKENI. This CDR3 has 17 amino acids. The CDR3 coding sequence is TGTGCCAGCTCAGTCTCGTCAGGGGGCCACTCTGGAAACACCATATATTTT. Encoded protein: CASSVSSGGHSGNTIYF. The full variable domain, in which reference TRBV18 and TRBJ1-3 provide the parts outside the CDR3, is NAGVMQNPRHLVRRRGQEARLRCSPMKGHSHVYWYRQLPEEGLKFMVYLQKENIIDESGMPKERFSAEFPKEGPSILRIQQVVRGDSAAYFCASSVSSGGHSGNTIYFGEGSWLTVV.

V is TRBV5-1 and J is TRBJ1-6, with 7 positions matching TRBD1. Losses at the gene ends were 2 bases for V and 7 bases for J; bases not matched to a gene: 3. Germline-derived CDR1 and CDR2 are SGHRS and YFSETQ. The CDR3 is 14 residues long. The CDR3 region is CASSFGQENSPLHF. The DNA for the CDR3 is TGCGCCAGCAGCTTTGGACAGGAGAATTCACCCCTCCACTTT.

This chain links TRBV2 with TRBJ2-2; D might be TRBD1 (6 bases). The CDR3 loop spans 15 amino acids. In germline, CDR1 is SNHLY, CDR2 FYNNEI. Trimming left V 7 bases short and J 4 bases short, with 16 bases between. The DNA for the CDR3 is TGTGCCAGCACCCAAAACAGGGTAGGCACCGGGGAGCTGTTTTTT. This translates into CASTQNRVGTGELFF.

This clone has more than one count but fewer than ten. The rearrangement uses TRBV5-1 and TRBJ1-1; D gene unclear. With 0 bases removed from V and 1 base from J, the gap between germline ends came to 7 bases. The germline CDR1 and CDR2 sequences are SGHRS and YFSETQ. The CDR3 is 14 residues long. CDR3 amino acids: CASSLAVSNTEAFF. CDR3 coding DNA: TGCGCCAGCAGCTTGGCAGTCTCGAACACTGAAGCTTTCTTT.

The rearrangement links TRBV19 to TRBJ2-1, with 12 bases aligning to TRBD2. Germline V gene data show CDR1 as LNHDA and CDR2 as SQIVND (reference sequence). The CDR3 spans 15 residues. The V gene end was trimmed by 7 bases and the J gene end by 6 bases; junction bases not matched to a gene: 7. CDR3 region: CASTSGGALFNEQFF. CDR3 nucleotides: TGTGCCAGTACTAGCGGGGGGGCACTTTTCAATGAGCAGTTCTTC.

The gene calls are TRBV27 and TRBJ2-3; no reliable D call. This CDR3 has 18 residues. Trimming cost V 3 bases and J 7 bases, with 26 bases left between them. Germline lookup yields CDR1 MNHEY and CDR2 SMNVEV (reference sequence). The CDR3 DNA reads TGTGCCAGCAGTTTCCGCCCAAGCCGGGTCTCACCTCGGTATACGCAGTATTTT. This sequence encodes CASSFRPSRVSPRYTQYF.

This sequence joins TRBV19 and TRBJ2-3; D might be TRBD2 (6 bases). The CDR3 consists of 17 residues. In germline, CDR1 is LNHDA, CDR2 SQIVND (reference sequence). Between the trimmed V and J ends, which lost 3 bases and 2 bases, there was a span of 18 bases. The CDR3 sequence is CASSIRGLPPLTDTQYF. CDR3 nucleotides: TGTGCCAGTAGTATTCGGGGACTCCCTCCCCTCACAGATACGCAGTATTTT.

V is TRBV5-4 and J is TRBJ1-2; a weak D match, TRBD1 (5 bases). V lost 0 bases and J lost 6, with 6 bases in between. This CDR3 comprises 12 residues. The germline V gene has CDR1 SGHNT and CDR2 YYREEE (reference sequence). Here the CDR3 reads CASSLAGDGYTF. CDR3 nucleotide sequence: TGTGCCAGCAGCTTGGCGGGGGATGGCTACACCTTC.